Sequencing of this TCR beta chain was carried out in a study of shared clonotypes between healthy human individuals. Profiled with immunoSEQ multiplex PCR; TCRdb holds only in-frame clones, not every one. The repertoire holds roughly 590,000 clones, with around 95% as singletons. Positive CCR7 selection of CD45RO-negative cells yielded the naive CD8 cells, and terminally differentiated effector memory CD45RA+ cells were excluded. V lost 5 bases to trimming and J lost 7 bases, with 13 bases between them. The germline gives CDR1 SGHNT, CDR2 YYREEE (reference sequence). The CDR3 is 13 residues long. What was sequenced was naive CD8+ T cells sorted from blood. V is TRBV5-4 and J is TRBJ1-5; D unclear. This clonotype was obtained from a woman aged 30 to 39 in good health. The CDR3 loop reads CASSLGPEQPQHF. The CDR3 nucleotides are TGTGCCAGCAGTCTTGGACCGGAGCAGCCCCAGCATTTT.